The present T cell receptor (beta chain) was sequenced within a study of blood T cell repertoires in COVID-19. With 8 bases clipped from V and 7 bases from J, the junction kept 14 bases outside the gene matches. Looked up from germline, CDR1 is MNHEY and CDR2 is SMNVEV (reference sequence). The CDR3 runs 16 residues. Libraries were prepared by immunoSEQ multiplex PCR; TCRdb keeps only in-frame clonotypes and omits some of them. This sample has about 49,000 clones; 70% to 90% occur once, and the top ten carry over 12%. V gene TRBV27 combines with J gene TRBJ1-6; 7 bases are shared with TRBD1. The sample was peripheral blood. The sequence was obtained from a human donor in a cohort sampled during active COVID-19. The CDR3 spells CASQRGYGTANSPLHF. The CDR3 DNA reads as TGTGCCAGCCAGAGGGGATACGGGACAGCAAATTCACCCCTCCACTTT.